The 11 T cell receptor beta chains below were found in one sample sequenced in a study of shared clonotypes between healthy human individuals. The method was immunoSEQ multiplex PCR; TCRdb's version includes in-frame clones alone and lacks a portion of them. The table shows about 1.5 million clones, with approximately 98% occurring only once. Material for sequencing was naive CD4+ T cells sorted from blood. Subset described: CD45RA+ positively selected. The receptors stem from a man aged 25-45 years in good health.

This clone came up once. This rearrangement joins TRBV18 to TRBJ2-1, with TRBD2 identical over 10 bases. V lost 5 bases, J lost 4 bases, and 8 bases stayed unmatched. Germline V gene lookup returns CDR1 KGHSH and CDR2 LQKENI. The CDR3 has 16 residues. This chain's CDR3 is CASSSKREGLYNEQFF. The CDR3, as DNA: TGTGCCAGCTCAAGTAAGCGGGAGGGCCTTTACAATGAGCAGTTCTTC.

V usage is TRBV28 and J usage is TRBJ2-2, with D tentatively TRBD2 (5 bases). This CDR3 region has 15 residues. From germline, CDR1 is MDHEN and CDR2 SYDVKM. V lost 6 bases, J lost 6 bases, and 17 bases lay in between. The CDR3 bases are TGTGCCAGCAGCCTAGAAACCCCCGGGGCCGGGGAGCTGTTTTTT. Its translation: CASSLETPGAGELFF.

In the case of this clone: Within the sample, other DNA sequences also encode this same CDR3. The J gene is TRBJ2-1, the V gene TRBV5-4, with D perhaps being TRBD1 or TRBD2 (5 bases each). There are 13 residues in the CDR3. V was trimmed by 4 bases and J by 7 bases, leaving 12 bases between them. Germline lookup yields CDR1 SGHNT and CDR2 YYREEE (reference sequence). For the CDR3, the DNA is TGTGCCAGCAGCCCCAGGGAGTCGAATGAGCAGTTCTTC. Amino acid sequence: CASSPRESNEQFF.

The chain joins TRBV5-1 to TRBJ2-3, with D perhaps TRBD2 (6 bases). Germline CDR1 SGHRS, CDR2 YFSETQ. The CDR3 is 16 amino acids. V was clipped by 4 bases and J by 3 bases, with 18 bases between them. The chain's CDR3 is CASSGLPGESTDTQYF. The CDR3 bases are TGCGCCAGCAGCGGCTTACCGGGAGAGTCAACAGATACGCAGTATTTT.

The chain joins TRBV27 to TRBJ1-2; the D gene is possibly TRBD1 (5 bases). The CDR3 consists of 18 residues. The germline gives CDR1 MNHEY, CDR2 SMNVEV (reference sequence). Trimming pared 6 bases from V and 0 bases from J, leaving 23 bases between. The CDR3 protein is CASSSRSSPGRTNYGYTF. DNA for the CDR3: TGTGCCAGCAGCTCAAGGTCCAGCCCGGGACGGACTAACTATGGCTACACCTTC.

The chain carries TRBV7-2 and TRBJ2-7; the match to TRBD2 covers 8 bases. Germline V CDR1 and CDR2: SGHTA, FQGNSA. CDR3 length: 15 amino acids. V lost 4 bases, J lost 3 bases, and 8 bases stayed unmatched. The CDR3 here is CASSSRGGMDYEQYF. Written as DNA, the CDR3 is TGTGCCAGCAGCTCACGGGGGGGAATGGACTACGAGCAGTACTTC.

This chain links TRBV18 with TRBJ2-6; TRBD1 aligns across 9 bases. The CDR3 has 19 amino acids. With V trimmed by 2 bases and J by 1 base, 9 bases remained unmatched. CDR1 is KGHSH, CDR2 LQKENI, per germline. The DNA for the CDR3 is TGTGCCAGCTCACCAATCTTCGTGGGACAGGGATCTGGGGCCAACGTCCTGACTTTC. Residues: CASSPIFVGQGSGANVLTF.

This clone was counted a single time. The V gene is TRBV7-2, the J gene TRBJ1-1, with D unclear. CDR1 is SGHTA, CDR2 FQGNSA, per germline. The CDR3 has 14 residues. Trimming took 3 bases from V and 3 from J, leaving 11 bases between them. As DNA, the CDR3 is TGTGCCAGCAGCTTTTTAGGAGTGGACACTGAAGCTTTCTTT. It encodes CASSFLGVDTEAFF.

V is TRBV28 and J is TRBJ2-1; perhaps TRBD2 as D (6 bases). Germline V CDR1 and CDR2: MDHEN, SYDVKM. The germline V and J ends were trimmed by 2 bases and 5 bases, with 10 bases remaining between them. CDR3 length equals 14 residues. CDR3 in amino acids: CASSLTGADNEQFF. In nucleotides, the CDR3 is TGTGCCAGCAGTTTAACGGGAGCAGACAATGAGCAGTTCTTC.

The rearrangement uses TRBV6-1 and TRBJ2-7; TRBD1 aligns across 9 bases. Germline V gives CDR1 MNHNS, CDR2 SASEGT. The CDR3 is made up of 15 amino acids. Unmatched junction bases numbered 4, after V lost 3 bases and J lost 1 base. This CDR3 is CASSDMGTGSYEQYF. For the CDR3, the DNA is TGTGCCAGCAGTGATATGGGGACAGGGTCCTACGAGCAGTACTTC.

The chain links TRBV15 to TRBJ1-1; 7 nucleotides line up with TRBD1. The CDR3 loop spans 14 amino acids. V gave up 4 bases and J gave up 6 bases; unmatched junction bases: 8. Germline V gene sequence: CDR1 LNHNV, CDR2 YYDKDF (reference sequence). CDR3 coding DNA: TGTGCCACCAGCAACATCAGGGGGGCGGCTGAAGCTTTCTTT. Its protein product is CATSNIRGAAEAFF. Drawing the rest from reference TRBV15 and TRBJ1-1, the complete variable domain is DAMVIQNPRYQVTQFGKPVTLSCSQTLNHNVMYWYQQKSSQAPKLLFHYYDKDFNNEADTPDNFQSRRPNTSFCFLDIRSPGLGDTAMYLCATSNIRGAAEAFFGQGTRLTVV.